The 24 T cell receptor beta chains reported below all come from one sample, sequenced in a study of yellow fever vaccine responses in identical twins. TCRdb re-analysed the RT-PCR reads in MiXCR, keeping a single row per CDR3 protein. The sample lists around 2,000 distinct CDR3 sequences; around nine tenths were seen once. Sample: T cells from blood (PBMCs), unsorted or a sorted subset (not recorded which), taken before or after yellow fever vaccination (not recorded which). All receptors come from a woman aged 18-29 years who received the yellow fever vaccine.

V gene TRBV11-1 combines with J gene TRBJ2-3, with TRBD2 identical over 16 bases. The J segment lost 3 bases and the V segment lost 2 bases, leaving 17 bases of the junction unmatched. CDR1 is SGHAT, CDR2 FQDESV, per germline (reference sequence). This CDR3 is 22 amino acids long. CDR3 residues: CASSLLWGTSGRVGGLTDTQYF. CDR3 in DNA: TGTGCCAGCAGCTTATTGTGGGGGACTAGCGGGAGGGTAGGAGGATTGACAGATACGCAGTATTTT. Using reference TRBV11-1 and TRBJ2-3 for the parts outside the CDR3, the full variable domain is EAEVAQSPRYKITEKSQAVAFWCDPISGHATLYWYRQILGQGPELLVQFQDESVVDDSQLPKDRFSAERLKGVDSTLKIQPAELGDSAMYLCASSLLWGTSGRVGGLTDTQYFGPGTRLTVL.

The CDR3 DNA is TGCAGCGTTGAATTGCGGGGACCCATCTATGGCTACACCTTC. Its translation is CSVELRGPIYGYTF. V gene TRBV29-1 combines with J gene TRBJ1-2; a possible D gene is TRBD1 (5 bases). Germline V gene data show CDR1 as SQVTM and CDR2 as ANQGSEA. The CDR3 covers 14 residues. Trimming left V 2 bases short and J 4 bases short, with 14 bases between.

The chain is built from TRBV20-1 and TRBJ1-2; D uncertain. CDR1 and CDR2 (germline): DFQATT, SNEGSKA (reference sequence). CDR3 size: 13 residues. The V gene lost 7 bases and the J gene lost 0 bases, with 12 bases spanning the gap. CDR3 in amino acids: CSVYRVSNYGYTF. DNA for the CDR3: TGCAGTGTATACCGGGTATCTAACTATGGCTACACCTTC.

This clonotype was seen just once. This sequence joins TRBV4-1 and TRBJ2-3; D gene ambiguous. CDR3 length: 13 amino acids. Germline V gene lookup returns CDR1 MGHRA and CDR2 YSYEKL. V was shortened by 0 bases and J by 6 bases, with 7 bases between the two germline ends. CDR3: CASSQEGVDTQYF. DNA for the CDR3: TGCGCCAGCAGCCAAGAAGGAGTTGATACGCAGTATTTT.

The chain has TRBV4-1 and TRBJ1-1; no definite D call. Trimming pared 1 base from V and 0 bases from J, leaving 6 bases between. Per the germline V gene, CDR1 is MGHRA and CDR2 is YSYEKL. CDR3 length equals 14 residues. The CDR3 is CASSQGPLNTEAFF. In DNA form, the CDR3 reads TGCGCCAGCAGCCAAGGTCCCCTGAACACTGAAGCTTTCTTT.

This clonotype appeared a few times. This chain uses TRBV5-4 with TRBJ1-2; perhaps TRBD1 as D (6 bases). This CDR3 has 15 residues. CDR1 and CDR2 (germline): SGHNT, YYREEE (reference sequence). The ends were cut back, 0 bases at V and 0 bases at J, with 9 bases in the middle. CDR3 residues: CASSLEQGSNYGYTF. CDR3 nucleotides: TGTGCCAGCAGCTTGGAACAGGGCTCTAACTATGGCTACACCTTC. The entire variable domain, with the rest obtained from reference TRBV5-4 and TRBJ1-2, is as follows: ETGVTQSPTHLIKTRGQQVTLRCSSQSGHNTVSWYQQALGQGPQFIFQYYREEENGRGNFPPRFSGLQFPNYSSELNVNALELDDSALYLCASSLEQGSNYGYTFGSGTRLTVV.

CDR3 DNA: TGTGCCAGCAGCCCTCTGGAGAATAATGGCTACACCTTC. Encoded protein: CASSPLENNGYTF. The chain employs TRBV3-1 and TRBJ1-2; D uncertain. The CDR3 length is 13 residues. CDR1 is LGHDT and CDR2 is YNNKEL in the germline V gene (reference sequence). Trimming removed 4 bases at V and 6 bases at J, with 12 bases between.

The chain couples TRBV4-1 to TRBJ2-7; TRBD2 matches at 7 bases. Germline CDR1 and CDR2: MGHRA and YSYEKL. This CDR3 region has 13 residues. The trim removed 3 bases at V and 6 bases at J, leaving 5 bases unmatched. The CDR3 bases are TGCGCCAGCAGCCAGGTCGGACTAGGCGAGCAGTACTTC. It specifies CASSQVGLGEQYF.

The V call is TRBV11-2, the J call TRBJ2-1; no clear D gene. V was pared by 5 bases and J by 5 bases, with 22 bases between. The CDR3 loop spans 17 amino acids. Germline V gives CDR1 SGHAT, CDR2 FQNNGV. CDR3 coding DNA: TGTGCCAGCAGCCCGTTAGTCATCAGCCGGACGGACAATGAGCAGTTCTTC. Amino acid sequence: CASSPLVISRTDNEQFF.

V and J are TRBV19 and TRBJ2-1, with 9 nucleotides matching TRBD2. The CDR3 extends over 15 amino acids. After removal of 2 bases from V and 3 bases from J, the junction contained 2 bases not matched to a gene. The germline CDR1 and CDR2 sequences are LNHDA and SQIVND (reference sequence). The CDR3 sequence is CASSISAGGYNEQFF. The CDR3 region has the DNA TGTGCCAGTAGTATATCAGCGGGGGGCTACAATGAGCAGTTCTTC.

The rearrangement joins TRBV7-6 to TRBJ2-5, with TRBD1 matching 9 bases. Trimming cost V 5 bases and J 5 bases; bases outside gene matches: 6. This CDR3 has 14 amino acids. The germline gives CDR1 SGHVS, CDR2 FNYEAQ. The CDR3 sequence: CASSTGQGRETQYF. The CDR3 DNA follows: TGTGCCAGCAGCACGGGACAGGGAAGGGAGACCCAGTACTTC.

The genes are TRBV2 and TRBJ1-1; D call uncertain. Germline assignment: CDR1 SNHLY and CDR2 FYNNEI. The CDR3 consists of 13 residues. V gave up 6 bases and J gave up 2 bases, with 10 bases separating them. The DNA for the CDR3 is TGTGCCAGCAGGGCGGACCCAAACACTGAAGCTTTCTTT. Translated: CASRADPNTEAFF.

J is TRBJ2-5 and V is TRBV11-2, with 7 bases that match TRBD2. V shed 1 base and J 2 bases; nucleotides not matched to a gene: 10. Germline CDR1 SGHAT, CDR2 FQNNGV. The CDR3 contains 17 residues. DNA for the CDR3: TGTGCCAGCAGCTTAGGGATGGCGGGGGTCGATCAAGAGACCCAGTACTTC. It yields the protein CASSLGMAGVDQETQYF.

The chain recombines TRBV20-1 with TRBJ2-1; D gene unclear. The CDR3 is 15 amino acids. V was shortened by 1 base and J by 1 base, with 11 bases between the two germline ends. Per the germline V gene, CDR1 is DFQATT and CDR2 is SNEGSKA (reference sequence). The CDR3 DNA reads as TGCAGTGCTAGAGGGGCGGACCCATCCTACAATGAGCAGTTCTTC. It is translated as CSARGADPSYNEQFF.

V usage is TRBV7-9 and J usage is TRBJ1-1; perhaps TRBD1 as D (5 bases). This CDR3 is built from 15 residues. Germline loops: CDR1 SEHNR, CDR2 FQNEAQ (reference sequence). V lost 3 bases to trimming and J lost 4 bases, with 15 bases between them. The CDR3 loop is CASSFTQGLSTEAFF. CDR3 nucleotide sequence: TGTGCCAGCAGCTTCACCCAGGGCTTGAGCACTGAAGCTTTCTTT.

The gene calls are TRBV7-6 and TRBJ2-7; TRBD2 matches at 9 bases. Germline V gives CDR1 SGHVS, CDR2 FNYEAQ. The ends lost 6 bases at V and 4 bases at J; junction bases unmatched: 4. The length of the CDR3 is 13 residues. CDR3 nucleotides: TGTGCCAGCAGTCGACTAGCGGTTTACGAGCAGTACTTC. This codes for CASSRLAVYEQYF. The whole variable domain, filled in from reference TRBV7-6 and TRBJ2-7, reads GAGVSQSPRYKVTKRGQDVALRCDPISGHVSLYWYRQALGQGPEFLTYFNYEAQQDKSGLPNDRFSAERPEGSISTLTIQRTEQRDSAMYRCASSRLAVYEQYFGPGTRLTVT.

The chain carries TRBV9 and TRBJ1-2; TRBD1 aligns across 7 bases. V lost 0 bases and J lost 3; bases outside the gene matches: 2. CDR3 length equals 14 residues. Germline values: CDR1 SGDLS, CDR2 YYNGEE. The chain's CDR3 is CASSVDTGDYGYTF. The CDR3 DNA reads TGTGCCAGCAGCGTAGATACAGGGGACTATGGCTACACCTTC.

V is TRBV12-3 or TRBV12-4 and J is TRBJ1-5, with TRBD1 as a possible D gene (6 bases). This CDR3 spans 14 amino acids. V lost 6 bases, J lost 0 bases, and 9 bases lay in between. The CDR3 loop is CASRHRVSNQPQHF. The CDR3 nucleotides are TGTGCCAGCAGGCACAGGGTTAGCAATCAGCCCCAGCATTTT.

This chain links TRBV5-6 with TRBJ2-1, with a tentative D call TRBD1 (6 bases). Trimming shortened V by 0 bases and J by 7 bases, and 14 bases separated the two germline ends. This CDR3 is built from 15 residues. Germline CDR1 reads SGHDT; CDR2 reads YYEEEE. CDR3 DNA: TGTGCCAGCAGCTTGGGGGGGACACTACAGAATGAGCAGTTCTTC. Its translation: CASSLGGTLQNEQFF.

This rearrangement joins TRBV7-9 to TRBJ2-2, with D perhaps TRBD2 (6 bases). This CDR3 is built from 12 residues. In germline, CDR1 is SEHNR, CDR2 FQNEAQ (reference sequence). CDR3 coding DNA: TGTGTAATCGACCGGGGGTCCGGGGAGCTGTTTTTT. It yields the protein CVIDRGSGELFF.

The chain uses TRBV7-1 and TRBJ1-6; the D is unclear. TRBV7-1 is identified as an open reading frame with a role that is uncertain. Trimming cost V 3 bases and J 0 bases, with 9 bases left between them. The CDR3 has 16 residues. The CDR3 DNA sequence: TGTGCCAGCAGCTCCGGGATCCTCTCCTATAATTCACCCCTCCACTTT. Protein product: CASSSGILSYNSPLHF.

V and J are TRBV7-6 and TRBJ2-7; either TRBD1 or TRBD2 may fit D (5 bases each). This CDR3 has 15 amino acids. V shed 5 bases and J shed 0 bases, with 14 bases lying between them. Germline-derived CDR1 and CDR2 are SGHVS and FNYEAQ. CDR3 in amino acids: CASSARDQNSYEQYF. The CDR3 DNA sequence: TGTGCCAGCAGCGCCCGGGACCAAAACTCCTACGAGCAGTACTTC.

The V and J genes are TRBV20-1 and TRBJ2-2; D possibly corresponds to TRBD2 (6 bases). The CDR3 length is 15 residues. Trimming pared 1 base from V and 4 bases from J, leaving 13 bases between. CDR1 and CDR2 from the germline V gene are DFQATT and SNEGSKA (reference sequence). CDR3 region: CSARGRASPTGELFF. CDR3 coding DNA: TGCAGTGCTAGAGGGAGGGCCTCGCCCACCGGGGAGCTGTTTTTT.

V is TRBV10-3 and J is TRBJ1-6; TRBD1 matches 9 bases. V lost 5 bases, J lost 6 bases, and 8 bases stayed unmatched. From germline, CDR1 is ENHRY and CDR2 SYGVKD. CDR3 length: 16 residues. The DNA for the CDR3 is TGTGCCATCAGTCCGGGACAGGGAGTAGGTAATTCACCCCTCCACTTT. The encoded protein is CAISPGQGVGNSPLHF.